The present TCR beta chain was sequenced within a study of tumor and adjacent non-tumor tissue in lung cancer. There are 16 residues in the CDR3. CDR1 MGHRA and CDR2 YSYEKL come from the germline V gene. Broader study findings: Compared with tumor, normal lung showed significantly lower TCR diversity. Tumor TCR diversity, when higher, was linked to shorter survival.

Turning to this clonotype: Its antigen is not identified. It may be a read error: a sequence one base away is much more abundant.

The library came from three nested PCR rounds adapted from ARM-PCR protocols. TCRdb analysed the multiplex PCR reads with MiXCR anew, one entry per CDR3 protein. The sample carries roughly 67,000 distinct CDR3 sequences, 60% recorded once. No cell sorting was done before RNA was extracted from the tissue. The J gene is TRBJ1-5, the V gene TRBV4-1; 9 bases fit TRBD1. The receptor comes from a man over 45 with non-small cell lung cancer. Sequencing was performed on lung tumor tissue. As DNA, the CDR3 is TGCGCCAGCAGCCACGAGGACAGGGGTGAGAATCAGCACCAGCATTTT. This encodes CASSHEDRGENQHQHF.